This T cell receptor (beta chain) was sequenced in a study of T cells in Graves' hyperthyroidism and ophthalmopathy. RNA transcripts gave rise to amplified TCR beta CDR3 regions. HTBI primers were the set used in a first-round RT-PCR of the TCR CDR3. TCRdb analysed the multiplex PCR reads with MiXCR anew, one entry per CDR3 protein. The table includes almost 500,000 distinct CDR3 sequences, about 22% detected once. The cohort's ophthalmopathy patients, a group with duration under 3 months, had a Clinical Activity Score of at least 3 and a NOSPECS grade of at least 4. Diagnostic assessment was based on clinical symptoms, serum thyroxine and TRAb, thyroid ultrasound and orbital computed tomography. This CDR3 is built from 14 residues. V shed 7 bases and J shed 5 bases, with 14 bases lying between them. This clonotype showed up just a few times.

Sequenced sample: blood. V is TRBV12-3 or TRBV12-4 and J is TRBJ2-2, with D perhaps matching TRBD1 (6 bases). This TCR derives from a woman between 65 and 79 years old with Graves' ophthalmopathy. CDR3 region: CASTSGVGTGELFF. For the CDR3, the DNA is TGTGCCAGCACCTCAGGGGTCGGAACCGGGGAGCTGTTTTTT.